This TCR beta chain stems from a study of T-cell memory formation after mild COVID-19. Study-wide context: Across donors, TCR clusters were largely donor specific. Broader study findings: Clones shrinking from day 15 to 85 showed even CD4/CD8 mixes; later expanders tilted CD4+.

In this sample, this clonotype turned up many times. The antigen remains unidentified. V was clipped by 4 bases and J by 5 bases, with 10 bases between them. CDR3 size: 13 residues. Germline V gene sequence: CDR1 KGHDR, CDR2 SFDVKD. Each CDR3 protein gets one entry after TCRdb re-called the 5' RACE reads with MiXCR. The sample has 34,000 or so distinct CDR3 sequences, around 8% seen once. Sequencing input: PBMCs or a T cell subset sorted from them (not recorded which). The source of this sequence is a man younger than 35 who had mild COVID-19 (a few samples of this study predate the infection). Cell type and time point are not known. The chain employs TRBV24-1 and TRBJ2-5; D is unresolved. As DNA, the CDR3 is TGTGCCACCAGTGACAGCTTCCACGAGACCCAGTACTTC. It translates to CATSDSFHETQYF.